The 12 T cell receptor beta chains below all came from one sample that was sequenced in a study of blood T cell repertoires in COVID-19. Here immunoSEQ multiplex PCR was the method, and the copy in TCRdb shows in-frame clones only, minus some. The profile shows about 75,000 clones, 90% of them singletons. The source material was peripheral blood. The receptors were gathered from a human donor in a cohort sampled during active COVID-19.

The V and J genes are TRBV9 and TRBJ2-3, with D possibly matching TRBD1 (6 bases). Germline V gene data show CDR1 as SGDLS and CDR2 as YYNGEE. This CDR3 comprises 16 residues. V was cut by 1 base and J by 3 bases, with 15 bases left in between. This CDR3 is CASSVSQGQSTDTQYF. CDR3 nucleotide sequence: TGTGCCAGCAGCGTAAGCCAGGGGCAGAGTACAGATACGCAGTATTTT. Drawing the rest from reference TRBV9 and TRBJ2-3, the complete variable domain is DSGVTQTPKHLITATGQRVTLRCSPRSGDLSVYWYQQSLDQGLQFLIQYYNGEERAKGNILERFSAQQFPDLHSELNLSSLELGDSALYFCASSVSQGQSTDTQYFGPGTRLTVL.

There are a few counts of this clone. V is TRBV30 and J is TRBJ1-3; 10 positions agree with TRBD1. CDR1 is GTSNPN and CDR2 is SVGIG in the germline V gene (reference sequence). V was clipped by 3 bases and J by 3 bases; unmatched bases: 11. The length of the CDR3 is 17 residues. In DNA, the CDR3 is TGTGCCTGGAGCCTTCCTCGACAGGGGGCCTATGGAAACACCATATATTTT. Amino acids: CAWSLPRQGAYGNTIYF.

The rearrangement links TRBV7-9 to TRBJ1-1; 9 nucleotides agree with TRBD1. Trimming at V came to 5 bases and at J to 5 bases, leaving 9 bases not matched to a gene. Germline CDR1 and CDR2: SEHNR and FQNEAQ (reference sequence). CDR3 length: 15 amino acids. CDR3 amino acids: CASSPDRGKETEAFF. The CDR3 nucleotides are TGTGCCAGCAGCCCTGACAGGGGGAAGGAAACTGAAGCTTTCTTT.

V and J are TRBV4-1 and TRBJ2-3, with TRBD2 identical over 13 bases. The V and J ends lost 1 base and 4 bases, in that order; junction bases with no gene match: 5. CDR3 length: 17 amino acids. Germline loops: CDR1 MGHRA, CDR2 YSYEKL. The CDR3 nucleotides are TGCGCCAGCAGCCAAGTGGGACTAGCGGGACCTGCAGATACGCAGTATTTT. Protein sequence: CASSQVGLAGPADTQYF.

The chain joins TRBV9 to TRBJ2-3, with 8 positions matching TRBD2. After removal of 0 bases from V and 1 base from J, the junction contained 7 bases not matched to a gene. Germline V gene data show CDR1 as SGDLS and CDR2 as YYNGEE. The CDR3 sequence is 17 residues long. The CDR3 loop is CASSVARYSGGTDTQYF. The CDR3 DNA reads TGTGCCAGCAGCGTAGCTCGGTATAGCGGGGGCACAGATACGCAGTATTTT.

This clone was seen only once. The J gene is TRBJ2-3, the V gene TRBV15; no firm D call. Germline CDR1 LNHNV, CDR2 YYDKDF (reference sequence). The CDR3 length is 16 residues. The V end lost 0 bases, the J end lost 2 bases, and 12 bases lay between the germline ends. The DNA of the CDR3 is TGTGCCACCAGCAGAGATCCGGGTACTACCACAGATACGCAGTATTTT. As protein: CATSRDPGTTTDTQYF. Full variable domain (missing parts from reference TRBV15 and TRBJ2-3): DAMVIQNPRYQVTQFGKPVTLSCSQTLNHNVMYWYQQKSSQAPKLLFHYYDKDFNNEADTPDNFQSRRPNTSFCFLDIRSPGLGDTAMYLCATSRDPGTTTDTQYFGPGTRLTVL.

The gene calls are TRBV5-5 and TRBJ2-5; D perhaps matches TRBD2 (7 bases). Looked up from germline, CDR1 is SGHKS and CDR2 is YYEKEE (reference sequence). V gave up 0 bases and J gave up 4 bases, with 16 bases separating them. The CDR3 runs 16 residues. The CDR3 region is CASSLDLRGRAETQYF. DNA for the CDR3: TGTGCCAGCAGCTTGGACCTGCGGGGGCGCGCAGAGACCCAGTACTTC. Full variable domain (rest looked up from reference TRBV5-5 and TRBJ2-5): DAGVTQSPTHLIKTRGQQVTLRCSPISGHKSVSWYQQVLGQGPQFIFQYYEKEERGRGNFPDRFSARQFPNYSSELNVNALLLGDSALYLCASSLDLRGRAETQYFGPGTRLLVL.

The chain combines TRBV4-1 with TRBJ1-5; a weak D match, TRBD1 (6 bases). Germline CDR1 is MGHRA and CDR2 is YSYEKL. V was trimmed by 1 base and J by 4 bases, leaving 14 bases between them. This CDR3 is 16 amino acids long. CDR3 sequence reads: CASSQALGRGNQPQHF. The CDR3 DNA reads as TGCGCCAGCAGCCAAGCCCTCGGGAGGGGGAATCAGCCCCAGCATTTT.

This rearrangement joins TRBV5-1 to TRBJ1-2, with D perhaps matching TRBD1 (5 bases). Trimming took off 4 bases at V and 3 bases at J, with 10 bases between the two ends. CDR3 length: 13 residues. Germline V gene data show CDR1 as SGHRS and CDR2 as YFSETQ. The CDR3 DNA is TGCGCCAGCAGCGTCGACAGCGACTATGGCTACACCTTC. This translates into CASSVDSDYGYTF.

The gene calls are TRBV6-2 or TRBV6-3 and TRBJ2-1; D possibly corresponds to TRBD2 (7 bases). The CDR3 totals 15 residues. Germline V gene sequence: CDR1 MNHEY, CDR2 SVGEGT. V lost 0 bases and J 13 bases, leaving 19 bases between the germline ends. The CDR3 coding sequence is TGTGCCAGCAGTTACTCGGGGGGGCCGGGACGCGGACAGTTCTTC. Encoded protein: CASSYSGGPGRGQFF.

The rearrangement links TRBV15 to TRBJ1-2; 8 bases map to TRBD1. CDR3 length: 15 amino acids. CDR1 is LNHNV, CDR2 YYDKDF, per germline (reference sequence). V dropped 0 bases and J dropped 4; count of bases not matched to a gene: 4. CDR3 in DNA: TGTGCCACCAGCAGAGAAGGGACAGGTCTCTATGGCTACACCTTC. As protein: CATSREGTGLYGYTF.

The chain uses TRBV9 and TRBJ2-7, with 7 bases fitting TRBD1. This CDR3 is built from 15 residues. V lost 2 bases, J lost 3 bases, and 8 bases stayed unmatched. Germline values: CDR1 SGDLS, CDR2 YYNGEE. CDR3 residues: CASSVGQTLDYEQYF. CDR3 sequence (DNA): TGTGCCAGCAGCGTGGGACAGACCCTAGACTACGAGCAGTACTTC.